The 31 T cell receptor beta chains below come from one sample, sequenced in a study of cytomegalovirus exposure and HLA in healthy donors. The PCR used 60 Vbeta and 13 Jbeta primers. Using immunoSEQ multiplex PCR, the repertoire was profiled, and TCRdb retains in-frame clones only, with some absent. The repertoire holds 110,000 to 150,000 clones, with roughly 74% as singletons. The sample comprised PBMCs. The receptors were sampled from a young woman in good health and CMV-seropositive.

The chain couples TRBV18 to TRBJ1-1; 7 bases are shared with TRBD1. Trimming took 6 bases from V and 1 from J; bases not matched to a gene: 5. CDR3 size: 14 residues. In germline, CDR1 is KGHSH, CDR2 LQKENI. DNA of the CDR3: TGTGCCAGCTCCGCGGGACAGAGGAACACTGAAGCTTTCTTT. This translates into CASSAGQRNTEAFF.

The chain uses TRBV11-2 and TRBJ2-3; unclear D gene. Germline-derived CDR1 and CDR2 are SGHAT and FQNNGV. Between the trimmed V and J ends, which lost 2 bases and 6 bases, there was a span of 9 bases. This CDR3 is 13 amino acids long. The CDR3 here is CASSLSARDTQYF. DNA of the CDR3: TGTGCCAGCAGCTTAAGCGCGAGGGATACGCAGTATTTT. The variable domain in full, with the rest retrieved from reference TRBV11-2 and TRBJ2-3, is EAGVAQSPRYKIIEKRQSVAFWCNPISGHATLYWYQQILGQGPKLLIQFQNNGVVDDSQLPKDRFSAERLKGVDSTLKIQPAKLEDSAVYLCASSLSARDTQYFGPGTRLTVL.

This clone turned up a few times. V gene TRBV29-1 combines with J gene TRBJ2-3; no clear D gene. Deletions cut 1 base from V and 8 bases from J, with 7 bases between. Per germline, CDR1 SQVTM and CDR2 ANQGSEA. CDR3 length equals 11 residues. The DNA for the CDR3 is TGCAGCGTTGAAGTAGTATCTACGCAGTATTTT. It yields the protein CSVEVVSTQYF.

The V call is TRBV9, the J call TRBJ2-3, with 14 bases fitting TRBD2. The CDR3 runs 16 residues. CDR1 and CDR2 from the germline V gene are SGDLS and YYNGEE. Unmatched junction bases numbered 3, after V lost 3 bases and J lost 3 bases. The CDR3, as DNA: TGTGCCAGCAGCGAGACTAGCGGGGGGGCTACAGATACGCAGTATTTT. This sequence encodes CASSETSGGATDTQYF.

This clone has more than one count but fewer than ten. The chain couples TRBV7-8 to TRBJ1-1; 9 positions match TRBD1. This CDR3 is 15 amino acids long. V was clipped by 5 bases and J by 5 bases; unmatched bases: 9. CDR1 is SGHVS, CDR2 FQNEAQ, per germline. This CDR3 reads CASSAPLTGGTEAFF. CDR3 sequence (DNA): TGTGCCAGCAGCGCCCCACTGACAGGGGGGACTGAAGCTTTCTTT.

This clone was observed a handful of times. The rearrangement joins TRBV10-3 to TRBJ2-2; D not resolved. The germline V and J ends were trimmed by 0 bases and 9 bases, with 11 bases remaining between them. CDR3 length: 14 amino acids. CDR1 ENHRY and CDR2 SYGVKD come from the germline V gene. The CDR3: CAISESAERWELFF. CDR3 sequence (DNA): TGTGCCATCAGTGAGTCTGCTGAGAGGTGGGAGCTGTTTTTT.

This clone was recorded a few times. The chain uses TRBV10-3 and TRBJ2-2; 9 bases map to TRBD1. This CDR3 spans 16 amino acids. V was clipped by 6 bases and J by 4 bases; unmatched bases: 9. CDR1 is ENHRY, CDR2 SYGVKD, per germline. CDR3 in amino acids: CAISEPGQGFTGELFF. CDR3 coding DNA: TGTGCCATCAGCGAGCCGGGACAGGGATTCACCGGGGAGCTGTTTTTT.

This clone was observed a few times. V usage is TRBV6-5 and J usage is TRBJ1-2, with 9 bases that match TRBD1. From germline, CDR1 is MNHEY and CDR2 SVGAGI. The ends lost 5 bases at V and 6 bases at J; junction bases unmatched: 10. There are 15 residues in the CDR3. The chain's CDR3 is CASSRTGQGSNGYTF. CDR3 DNA sequence: TGTGCCAGCAGTCGAACGGGACAGGGATCGAATGGCTACACCTTC.

The chain recombines TRBV4-3 with TRBJ2-3; D gene unclear. Germline V lookup: CDR1 LGHNA, CDR2 YSLEER. This CDR3 is built from 13 residues. V shed 4 bases and J shed 2 bases, with 7 bases lying between them. Here the CDR3 DNA reads TGCGCCAGCAGCCGGGCCAACACAGATACGCAGTATTTT. Its protein product is CASSRANTDTQYF.

This chain connects TRBV13 to TRBJ1-4; D may be TRBD1 (5 bases). The germline CDR1 and CDR2 sequences are PRHDT and FYEKMQ (reference sequence). This CDR3 is 16 amino acids long. With 5 bases removed from V and 5 bases from J, the gap between germline ends came to 18 bases. CDR3 sequence (DNA): TGTGCCAGCAGCCCGGGGGAGAGAAGAGACAATGAAAAACTGTTTTTT. This codes for CASSPGERRDNEKLFF.

The J gene is TRBJ2-3, the V gene TRBV5-1, with TRBD1 matching 12 bases. The ends lost 0 bases at V and 6 bases at J; junction bases unmatched: 5. The CDR3 totals 16 residues. Germline V gives CDR1 SGHRS, CDR2 YFSETQ. The CDR3 loop is CASSLVGTGGMDTQYF. For the CDR3, the DNA is TGCGCCAGCAGCTTGGTGGGGACAGGGGGCATGGATACGCAGTATTTT.

The rearrangement joins TRBV19 to TRBJ1-1; D gene uncertain. CDR1 LNHDA and CDR2 SQIVND come from the germline V gene (reference sequence). CDR3 length: 13 amino acids. The V gene lost 6 bases and the J gene lost 0 bases, with 8 bases spanning the gap. The DNA of the CDR3 is TGTGCCAGTAGATGGCAGATGAACACTGAAGCTTTCTTT. Amino acids: CASRWQMNTEAFF.

The V and J genes are TRBV5-4 and TRBJ1-5; no firm D call. This CDR3 contains 12 residues. The V end was cut by 4 bases, the J end by 9 bases, with 11 bases between. The V gene's germline CDR1 is SGHNT and CDR2 YYREEE (reference sequence). DNA of the CDR3: TGTGCCAGCAGCCTCGAACGAGGGCCCCAGCATTTT. Translating it yields CASSLERGPQHF.

This chain uses TRBV5-1 with TRBJ1-2; TRBD1 matches at 7 bases. The CDR3 consists of 14 residues. From germline, CDR1 is SGHRS and CDR2 YFSETQ. With V trimmed by 0 bases and J by 6 bases, 5 bases remained unmatched. CDR3 residues: CASSLGQGRDGYTF. CDR3 nucleotide sequence: TGCGCCAGCAGCTTGGGACAGGGAAGGGATGGCTACACCTTC.

Turning to this clone: Other DNA sequences in this specimen translate into the identical CDR3. V and J are TRBV5-1 and TRBJ2-2; 11 bases match TRBD2. The junction had 4 bases not matched to a gene; V was cut back by 4 bases and J by 2 bases. This CDR3 region has 16 residues. Germline lookup yields CDR1 SGHRS and CDR2 YFSETQ. CDR3 coding DNA: TGCGCCAGCAGCCCGGGGACTAGCGGTAACACCGGGGAGCTGTTTTTT. Protein sequence: CASSPGTSGNTGELFF.

This clone was seen once. The chain links TRBV9 to TRBJ1-1, with 8 bases lining up with TRBD1. The CDR3 is made up of 14 amino acids. CDR1 and CDR2 from the germline V gene are SGDLS and YYNGEE. The trim removed 3 bases at V and 3 bases at J, leaving 4 bases unmatched. CDR3 DNA sequence: TGTGCCAGCAGCGGAGGACAGGGTTACACTGAAGCTTTCTTT. Translated: CASSGGQGYTEAFF. Variable domain in full (rest from reference TRBV9 and TRBJ1-1): DSGVTQTPKHLITATGQRVTLRCSPRSGDLSVYWYQQSLDQGLQFLIQYYNGEERAKGNILERFSAQQFPDLHSELNLSSLELGDSALYFCASSGGQGYTEAFFGQGTRLTVV.

The rearrangement links TRBV5-1 to TRBJ2-5; no reliable D call. V lost 0 bases, J lost 1 base, and 10 bases lay in between. Looked up from germline, CDR1 is SGHRS and CDR2 is YFSETQ. The CDR3 has 15 amino acids. CDR3 nucleotide sequence: TGCGCCAGCAGCTTGGCCTTACATACCCAAGAGACCCAGTACTTC. The encoded protein is CASSLALHTQETQYF.

The CDR3 coding sequence is TGTGCCAGCAGCCTTCGGGACAATTCCATCGGCTACACCTTC. Its protein product is CASSLRDNSIGYTF. V and J are TRBV9 and TRBJ1-2, with a possible D match to TRBD1 (6 bases). The germline gives CDR1 SGDLS, CDR2 YYNGEE. Trimming removed 4 bases at V and 8 bases at J, with 18 bases between. CDR3 length: 14 amino acids.

This rearrangement joins TRBV5-1 to TRBJ1-4; TRBD1 matches 8 bases. The CDR3 is made up of 14 amino acids. The junction had 2 bases not matched to a gene; V was cut back by 2 bases and J by 5 bases. The germline V gene has CDR1 SGHRS and CDR2 YFSETQ. The chain's CDR3 is CASSFTGGNEKLFF. The CDR3 nucleotides are TGCGCCAGCAGCTTTACAGGGGGGAATGAAAAACTGTTTTTT.

The genes are TRBV5-1 and TRBJ2-2; tentative D call: TRBD2 (5 bases). The CDR3 is 13 residues long. Per the germline V gene, CDR1 is SGHRS and CDR2 is YFSETQ. V dropped 5 bases and J dropped 6 bases, with 11 bases sitting between them. CDR3 in amino acids: CASRWSGSGELFF. The CDR3 nucleotides read TGCGCCAGCAGATGGAGCGGATCCGGGGAGCTGTTTTTT.

The chain uses TRBV30 and TRBJ2-2; D is possibly TRBD1 (6 bases). CDR1 GTSNPN and CDR2 SVGIG come from the germline V gene (reference sequence). The CDR3 is made up of 14 amino acids. Trimming took off 3 bases at V and 1 base at J, with 9 bases between the two ends. The chain's CDR3 is CAWSLTGNTGELFF. DNA for the CDR3: TGTGCCTGGAGCCTGACAGGGAACACCGGGGAGCTGTTTTTT. The variable domain in full, with the rest retrieved from reference TRBV30 and TRBJ2-2, is SQTIHQWPATLVQPVGSPLSLECTVEGTSNPNLYWYRQAAGRGLQLLFYSVGIGQISSEVPQNLSASRPQDRQFILSSKKLLLSDSGFYLCAWSLTGNTGELFFGEGSRLTVL.

V and J are TRBV5-1 and TRBJ1-1, with D unclear. This CDR3 region has 14 residues. The V gene lost 4 bases and the J gene lost 2 bases, with 12 bases spanning the gap. Germline V gene lookup returns CDR1 SGHRS and CDR2 YFSETQ. The CDR3, as DNA: TGCGCCAGCAGCCAGGCTCTGGATAACACTGAAGCTTTCTTT. Translated, it gives CASSQALDNTEAFF.

This clone was detected only a few times. This sequence joins TRBV18 and TRBJ1-1, with 7 bases identical to TRBD1. This CDR3 is built from 13 residues. Germline assignment: CDR1 KGHSH and CDR2 LQKENI. V was pared by 10 bases and J by 4 bases, with 9 bases of the junction left unmatched. The CDR3 protein is CATSGQLTTEAFF. For the CDR3, the DNA is TGTGCCACCTCGGGACAGCTTACCACTGAAGCTTTCTTT.

The CDR3 protein is CASSEPQGKGVAGNTIYF. The CDR3 DNA reads TGTGCCAGCAGTGAACCACAGGGCAAGGGGGTCGCTGGAAACACCATATATTTT. The V gene is TRBV6-1, the J gene TRBJ1-3; D might be TRBD1 (6 bases). The CDR3 is 18 residues long. V was trimmed by 2 bases and J by 2 bases, leaving 19 bases between them. The germline gives CDR1 MNHNS, CDR2 SASEGT.

The chain couples TRBV2 to TRBJ2-7; D may be TRBD1 (6 bases). The germline V gene has CDR1 SNHLY and CDR2 FYNNEI. The CDR3 consists of 14 residues. Trimming took 4 bases from V and 4 from J, leaving 14 bases between them. The CDR3 DNA is TGTGCCAGCAGTGTCGTTGGGACACAGTACGAGCAGTACTTC. Translating gives CASSVVGTQYEQYF.

This clone has a single count. The gene calls are TRBV28 and TRBJ1-2; TRBD1 matches at 7 bases. The CDR3 is 15 amino acids. Trimming at V came to 5 bases and at J to 1 base, leaving 7 bases not matched to a gene. Looked up from germline, CDR1 is MDHEN and CDR2 is SYDVKM. The CDR3 protein is CASSEHPGGNYGYTF. The CDR3 DNA sequence: TGTGCCAGCAGTGAACATCCAGGGGGTAACTATGGCTACACCTTC.

This sequence joins TRBV19 and TRBJ1-1; no definite D call. This CDR3 is 14 amino acids long. Trimming took off 3 bases at V and 2 bases at J, with 10 bases between the two ends. The germline CDR1 and CDR2 sequences are LNHDA and SQIVND (reference sequence). The CDR3 sequence: CASSIDSFNTEAFF. The CDR3 DNA is TGTGCCAGTAGTATTGACTCCTTTAACACTGAAGCTTTCTTT.

This chain uses TRBV7-9 with TRBJ1-6; D is undetermined. CDR3 length: 13 amino acids. From germline, CDR1 is SEHNR and CDR2 FQNEAQ (reference sequence). Trimming took off 5 bases at V and 10 bases at J, with 12 bases between the two ends. The DNA of the CDR3 is TGTGCCAGCAGCGCCGACTATGACTCACCCCTCCACTTT. Translated: CASSADYDSPLHF.

J is TRBJ1-4 and V is TRBV2; tentatively, D is TRBD1 (6 bases). Germline values: CDR1 SNHLY, CDR2 FYNNEI. CDR3 size: 16 residues. V gave up 6 bases and J gave up 8 bases, with 22 bases separating them. The CDR3 DNA follows: TGTGCCAGCAGCCAAATGGAGGTCAGGGGAAGCGAAAAACTGTTTTTT. Translating gives CASSQMEVRGSEKLFF.

The chain uses TRBV28 and TRBJ1-5; D unresolved. The CDR3 extends over 13 amino acids. V gave up 3 bases and J gave up 7 bases, with 10 bases separating them. From germline, CDR1 is MDHEN and CDR2 SYDVKM. CDR3: CASSFGGSQPQHF. The CDR3 bases are TGTGCCAGCAGTTTCGGTGGGAGCCAGCCCCAGCATTTT.

This chain uses TRBV7-9 with TRBJ1-6, with 8 bases that match TRBD1. V lost 0 bases to trimming and J lost 14 bases; unmatched junction nucleotides: 3. The CDR3 has 13 amino acids. Germline V gene lookup returns CDR1 SEHNR and CDR2 FQNEAQ (reference sequence). CDR3 bases: TGTGCCAGCAGCTTAGCTGAGACAGGGGCCCTCCACTTT. Translation gives CASSLAETGALHF.